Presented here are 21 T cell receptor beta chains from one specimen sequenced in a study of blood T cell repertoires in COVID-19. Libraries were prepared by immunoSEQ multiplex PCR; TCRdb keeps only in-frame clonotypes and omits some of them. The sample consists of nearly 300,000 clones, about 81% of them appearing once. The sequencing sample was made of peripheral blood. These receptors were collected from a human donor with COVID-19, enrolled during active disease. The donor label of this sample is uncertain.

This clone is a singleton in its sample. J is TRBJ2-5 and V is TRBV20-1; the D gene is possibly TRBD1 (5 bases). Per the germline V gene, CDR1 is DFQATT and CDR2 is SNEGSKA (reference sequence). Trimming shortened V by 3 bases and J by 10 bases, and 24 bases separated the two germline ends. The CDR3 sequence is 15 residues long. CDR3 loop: CSASPGLIASQGQYF. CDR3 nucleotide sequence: TGCAGTGCTAGTCCTGGCCTCATAGCCTCGCAGGGCCAGTACTTC.

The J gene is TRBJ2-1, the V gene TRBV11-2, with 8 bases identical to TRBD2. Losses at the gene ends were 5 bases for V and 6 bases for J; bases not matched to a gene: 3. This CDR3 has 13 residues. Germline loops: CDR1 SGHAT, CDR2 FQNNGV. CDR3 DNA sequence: TGTGCCAGCAGCCCAGGACTAGCCAATGAGCAGTTCTTC. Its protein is CASSPGLANEQFF.

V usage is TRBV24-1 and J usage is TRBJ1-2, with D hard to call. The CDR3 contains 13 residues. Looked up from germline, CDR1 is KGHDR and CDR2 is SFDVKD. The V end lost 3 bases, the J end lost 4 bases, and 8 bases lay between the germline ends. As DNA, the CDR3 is TGTGCCACCAGTGATGGAGGCAGCTATGGCTACACCTTC. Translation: CATSDGGSYGYTF.

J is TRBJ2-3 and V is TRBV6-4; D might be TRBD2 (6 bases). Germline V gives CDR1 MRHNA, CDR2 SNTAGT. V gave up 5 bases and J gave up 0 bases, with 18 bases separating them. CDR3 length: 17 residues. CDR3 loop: CASSQVPGTASTDTQYF. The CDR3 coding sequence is TGTGCCAGCAGTCAAGTCCCGGGGACTGCTAGCACAGATACGCAGTATTTT.

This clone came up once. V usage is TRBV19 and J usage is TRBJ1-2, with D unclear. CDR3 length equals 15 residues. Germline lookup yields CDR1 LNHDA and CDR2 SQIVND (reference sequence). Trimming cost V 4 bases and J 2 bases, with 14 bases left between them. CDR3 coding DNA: TGTGCCAGTAGTACCGGAGGAGGTTTGAACTATGGCTACACCTTC. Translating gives CASSTGGGLNYGYTF.

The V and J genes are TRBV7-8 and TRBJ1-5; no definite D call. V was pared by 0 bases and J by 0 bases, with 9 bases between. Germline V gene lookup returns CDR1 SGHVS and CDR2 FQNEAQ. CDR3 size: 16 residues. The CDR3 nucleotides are TGTGCCAGCAGCTTAGCCCTTTGGAGTAGCAATCAGCCCCAGCATTTT. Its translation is CASSLALWSSNQPQHF. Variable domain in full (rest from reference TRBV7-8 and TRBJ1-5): GAGVSQSPRYKVAKRGQDVALRCDPISGHVSLFWYQQALGQGPEFLTYFQNEAQLDKSGLPSDRFFAERPEGSVSTLKIQRTQQEDSAVYLCASSLALWSSNQPQHFGDGTRLSIL.

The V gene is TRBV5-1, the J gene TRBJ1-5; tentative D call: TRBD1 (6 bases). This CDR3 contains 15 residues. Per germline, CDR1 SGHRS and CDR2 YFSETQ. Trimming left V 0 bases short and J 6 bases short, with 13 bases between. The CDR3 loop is CASSLAGGGGQPQHF. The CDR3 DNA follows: TGCGCCAGCAGCTTGGCGGGGGGCGGCGGTCAGCCCCAGCATTTT.

The chain's CDR3 is CASSLVDYMAPAEQYF. In DNA, the CDR3 is TGTGCCAGCAGTTTAGTCGACTACATGGCCCCCGCCGAGCAGTACTTC. The chain carries TRBV28 and TRBJ2-7, with D possibly TRBD2 on 5 matching bases. This CDR3 is 16 amino acids long. Germline V gene lookup returns CDR1 MDHEN and CDR2 SYDVKM. Deletions cut 2 bases from V and 6 bases from J, with 20 bases between.

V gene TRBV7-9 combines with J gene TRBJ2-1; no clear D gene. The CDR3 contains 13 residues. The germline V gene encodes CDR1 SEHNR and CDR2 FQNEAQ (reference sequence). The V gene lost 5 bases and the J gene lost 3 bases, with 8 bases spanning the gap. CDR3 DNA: TGTGCCAGCAGCGCCAACAGCTACAATGAGCAGTTCTTC. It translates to CASSANSYNEQFF.

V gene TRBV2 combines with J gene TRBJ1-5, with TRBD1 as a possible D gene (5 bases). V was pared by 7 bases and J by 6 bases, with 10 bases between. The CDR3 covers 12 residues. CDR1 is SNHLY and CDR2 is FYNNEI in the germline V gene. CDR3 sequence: CASNRLGQPQHF. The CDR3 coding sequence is TGTGCCAGCAACAGGCTTGGTCAGCCCCAGCATTTT. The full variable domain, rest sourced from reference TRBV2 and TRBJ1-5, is EPEVTQTPSHQVTQMGQEVILRCVPISNHLYFYWYRQILGQKVEFLVSFYNNEISEKSEIFDDQFSVERPDGSNFTLKIRSTKLEDSAMYFCASNRLGQPQHFGDGTRLSIL.

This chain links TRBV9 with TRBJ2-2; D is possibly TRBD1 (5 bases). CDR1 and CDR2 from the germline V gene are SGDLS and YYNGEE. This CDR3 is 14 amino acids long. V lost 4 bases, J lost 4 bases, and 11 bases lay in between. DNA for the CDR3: TGTGCCAGCAGCCCGTGGACATCCACCGGGGAGCTGTTTTTT. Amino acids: CASSPWTSTGELFF.

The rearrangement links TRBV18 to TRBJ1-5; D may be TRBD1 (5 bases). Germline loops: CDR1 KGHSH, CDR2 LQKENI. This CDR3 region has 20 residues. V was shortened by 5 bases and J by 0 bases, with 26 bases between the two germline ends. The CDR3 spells CASSYGVAAGLEGSNQPQHF. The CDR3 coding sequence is TGTGCCAGCTCATATGGTGTCGCGGCGGGGCTCGAGGGTAGCAATCAGCCCCAGCATTTT.

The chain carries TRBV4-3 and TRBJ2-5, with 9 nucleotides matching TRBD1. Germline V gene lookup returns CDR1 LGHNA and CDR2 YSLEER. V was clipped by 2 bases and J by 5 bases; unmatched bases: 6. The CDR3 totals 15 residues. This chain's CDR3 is CASSQLDRGRETQYF. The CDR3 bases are TGCGCCAGCAGCCAACTAGACAGGGGGAGGGAGACCCAGTACTTC.

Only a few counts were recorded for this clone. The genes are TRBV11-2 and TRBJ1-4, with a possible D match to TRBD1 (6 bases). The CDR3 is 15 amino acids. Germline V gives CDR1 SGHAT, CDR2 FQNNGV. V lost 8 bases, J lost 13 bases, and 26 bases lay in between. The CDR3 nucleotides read TGTGCCAGCTCCCCCGCCGGGGGCGGGGGTACAGGACTGTTTTTT. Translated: CASSPAGGGGTGLFF. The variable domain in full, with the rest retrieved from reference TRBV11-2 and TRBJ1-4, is EAGVAQSPRYKIIEKRQSVAFWCNPISGHATLYWYQQILGQGPKLLIQFQNNGVVDDSQLPKDRFSAERLKGVDSTLKIQPAKLEDSAVYLCASSPAGGGGTGLFFGSGTQLSVL.

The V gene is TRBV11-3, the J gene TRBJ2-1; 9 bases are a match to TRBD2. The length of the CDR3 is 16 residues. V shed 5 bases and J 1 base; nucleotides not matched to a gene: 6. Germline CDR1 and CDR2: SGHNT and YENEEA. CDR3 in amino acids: CASSPSTSGSYNEQFF. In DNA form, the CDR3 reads TGTGCCAGCAGCCCGTCAACTAGCGGGTCCTACAATGAGCAGTTCTTC.

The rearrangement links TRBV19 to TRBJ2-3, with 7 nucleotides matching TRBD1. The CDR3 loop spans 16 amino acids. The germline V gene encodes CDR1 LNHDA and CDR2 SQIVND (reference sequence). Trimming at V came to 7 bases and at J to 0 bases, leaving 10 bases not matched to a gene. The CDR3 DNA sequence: TGTGCCAGTACCGCCACCCGGGACAGAAGCACAGATACGCAGTATTTT. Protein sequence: CASTATRDRSTDTQYF.

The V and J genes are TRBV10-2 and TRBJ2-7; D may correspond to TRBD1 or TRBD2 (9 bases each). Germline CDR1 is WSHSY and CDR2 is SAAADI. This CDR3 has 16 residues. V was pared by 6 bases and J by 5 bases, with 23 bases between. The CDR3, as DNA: TGCGCCAGCAGCGGGACAGGGCTAGCGGGAATGAACGAGCAGTACTTC. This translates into CASSGTGLAGMNEQYF.

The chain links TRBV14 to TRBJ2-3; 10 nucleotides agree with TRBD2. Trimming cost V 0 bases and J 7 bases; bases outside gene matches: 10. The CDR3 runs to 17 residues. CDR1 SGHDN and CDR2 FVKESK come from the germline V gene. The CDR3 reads CASSQDGLAGVPHTQYF. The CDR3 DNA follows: TGTGCCAGCAGCCAAGATGGGCTAGCGGGGGTACCACATACGCAGTATTTT.

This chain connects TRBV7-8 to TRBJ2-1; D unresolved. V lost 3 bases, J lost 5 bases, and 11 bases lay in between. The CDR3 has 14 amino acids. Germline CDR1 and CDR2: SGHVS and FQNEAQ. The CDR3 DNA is TGTGCCAGCAGCTTCTTGCGGAGTCACAATGAGCAGTTCTTC. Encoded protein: CASSFLRSHNEQFF.

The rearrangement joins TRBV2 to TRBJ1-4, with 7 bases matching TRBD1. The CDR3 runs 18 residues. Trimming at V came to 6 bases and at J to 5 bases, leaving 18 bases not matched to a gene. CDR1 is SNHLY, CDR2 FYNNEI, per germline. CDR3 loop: CASSEPLGQTHLNEKLFF. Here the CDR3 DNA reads TGTGCCAGCAGCGAACCATTGGGACAGACCCACCTCAATGAAAAACTGTTTTTT.

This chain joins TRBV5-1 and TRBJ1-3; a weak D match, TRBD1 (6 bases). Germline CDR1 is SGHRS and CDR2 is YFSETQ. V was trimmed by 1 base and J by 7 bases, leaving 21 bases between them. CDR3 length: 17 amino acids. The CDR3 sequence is CASSLKPRGLDSNTIYF. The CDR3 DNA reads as TGCGCCAGCAGCTTGAAGCCCAGGGGCCTTGATAGCAACACCATATATTTT.